This T cell receptor beta chain comes out of a study of blood T cell repertoires in COVID-19. Study background: Acute-phase and convalescent COVID-19 samples originated in the United States, Italy and Spain. T cells, B-cell-depleted T cells, or PBMCs supplied cDNA or gDNA.

This clone was found a few times. Those who participated ranged in age from roughly 18 to 89 years and resided in 24 US areas. TCRdb keeps only in-frame clones here, not all; method: immunoSEQ multiplex PCR. The sample carries about 150,000 clones, roughly 86% recorded once. Unmatched junction bases numbered 3, after V lost 4 bases and J lost 0 bases. There are 15 residues in the CDR3. The germline CDR1 and CDR2 sequences are KGHSY and FQNENV. This TCR was recovered from a woman between 50 and 59 years old with acute COVID-19. Sequencing was done on a sample of PBMCs or T cells enriched from blood (not recorded which). The chain is built from TRBV16 and TRBJ1-3, with TRBD1 matching 7 bases. The CDR3 DNA sequence: TGTGCCAGCAGCCTACAGGGGATCTCTGGAAACACCATATATTTT. This translates into CASSLQGISGNTIYF.